One and the same sample provided the 25 T cell receptor beta chains below, sequenced in a study of T cells expressing NK-cell markers. No DNA is given; TCRdb re-called the 5' RACE reads and lists each CDR3 protein once. The ten top clones account for around 0.37%, within a sample of about 260,000 distinct CDR3 sequences. Sequenced: blood T cells: a sorted CD56 or NKG2C T cell subset, CD4+ or CD8+ T cells, or bulk PBMC T cells (not recorded which). These TCRs come from a man aged 18 to 35 in good health.

This chain joins TRBV12-3 or TRBV12-4 and TRBJ2-1; the D call from TCRdb, TRBD2, cannot be confirmed without DNA. This CDR3 region has 14 residues. The CDR3 here is CANKQSTSANEQFF.

The chain employs TRBV3-1 and TRBJ2-7; TCRdb's assignment of TRBD2 cannot be checked, as there is no DNA. CDR3 length: 13 residues. The germline V gene has CDR1 LGHDT and CDR2 YNNKEL (reference sequence). CDR3 amino acids: CASCSGLSYEQYF.

The chain combines TRBV11-3 with TRBJ2-5. This CDR3 is 14 amino acids long. Germline V gives CDR1 SGHNT, CDR2 YENEEA. The CDR3 is CASSLELAKETQYF.

V usage is TRBV5-6 and J usage is TRBJ2-3; the D gene TCRdb calls, TRBD2, cannot be checked with no DNA. This CDR3 comprises 16 residues. Germline loops: CDR1 SGHDT, CDR2 YYEEEE. Here the CDR3 reads CASSLWTSQLPDTQYF.

V is TRBV29-1 and J is TRBJ2-4; no DNA is available, so the TRBD1 call from TCRdb remains unchecked. This CDR3 has 15 residues. In germline, CDR1 is SQVTM, CDR2 ANQGSEA. The CDR3 here is CSALPPDRAKNIQYF. The full variable domain, in which reference TRBV29-1 and TRBJ2-4 provide the parts outside the CDR3, is SAVISQKPSRDICQRGTSLTIQCQVDSQVTMMFWYRQQPGQSLTLIATANQGSEATYESGFVIDKFPISRPNLTFSTLTVSNMSPEDSSIYLCSALPPDRAKNIQYFGAGTRLSVL.

V and J are TRBV11-2 and TRBJ2-5; TCRdb returns TRBD2, unconfirmable since there is no DNA. The CDR3 length is 15 residues. Germline V lookup: CDR1 SGHAT, CDR2 FQNNGV. CDR3 loop: CASSPGARGKETQYF.

V usage is TRBV5-1 and J usage is TRBJ2-7. CDR3 length: 13 amino acids. CDR1 SGHRS and CDR2 YFSETQ come from the germline V gene. CDR3 region: CASRQGSSYEQYF.

The chain uses TRBV2 and TRBJ1-1; TCRdb selects TRBD1, and the lack of DNA leaves this call unchecked. The CDR3 covers 14 residues. Germline CDR1 is SNHLY and CDR2 is FYNNEI. CDR3 loop: CATRQGARMLRAFF.

The rearrangement links TRBV27 to TRBJ2-3. Germline CDR1 is MNHEY and CDR2 is SMNVEV (reference sequence). The CDR3 totals 13 residues. The CDR3 sequence is CASSEDSTDTQYF.

V usage is TRBV28 and J usage is TRBJ2-3; the TCRdb call, TRBD1, lacks DNA for checking. CDR3 length equals 15 residues. Germline lookup yields CDR1 MDHEN and CDR2 SYDVKM. CDR3 sequence reads: CASSLQRTGINTQYF.

This chain joins TRBV12-3 or TRBV12-4 and TRBJ2-7; the D call of TRBD2 rests on TCRdb alone, since no DNA is present to check it. The CDR3 contains 15 residues. The CDR3 sequence is CASTQGGGGSYEQYF.

CDR3 protein: CASSHPVGSYNEQFF. The rearrangement uses TRBV5-1 and TRBJ2-1; with no DNA, the TCRdb D assignment of TRBD1 cannot be verified. This CDR3 contains 15 residues. Germline CDR1 reads SGHRS; CDR2 reads YFSETQ.

The chain couples TRBV4-2 to TRBJ2-3; with no DNA, the TCRdb D assignment of TRBD1 cannot be verified. The CDR3 extends over 15 amino acids. The germline CDR1 and CDR2 sequences are LGHNA and YNFKEQ. CDR3 sequence: CASSQDNAREDTQYF.

V gene TRBV29-1 combines with J gene TRBJ2-1; TCRdb's D gene call, TRBD1, goes unchecked for lack of DNA. Germline V gene lookup returns CDR1 SQVTM and CDR2 ANQGSEA. The CDR3 totals 13 residues. CDR3 amino acids: CSVSRDRNNEQFF.

V usage is TRBV20-1 and J usage is TRBJ2-1; TCRdb lists TRBD1, though no DNA is available to test this call. CDR1 is DFQATT, CDR2 SNEGSKA, per germline (reference sequence). The CDR3 is made up of 14 amino acids. CDR3 residues: CSARDFGGAHEQFF.

The rearrangement joins TRBV28 to TRBJ2-5. The CDR3 is made up of 12 amino acids. Per germline, CDR1 MDHEN and CDR2 SYDVKM. The CDR3 here is CASSLSWEAQYF. The full variable domain, with the rest looked up from reference TRBV28 and TRBJ2-5, is DVKVTQSSRYLVKRTGEKVFLECVQDMDHENMFWYRQDPGLGLRLIYFSYDVKMKEKGDIPEGYSVSREKKERFSLILESASTNQTSMYLCASSLSWEAQYFGPGTRLLVL.

This chain links TRBV20-1 with TRBJ2-1; without DNA, the TCRdb call of TRBD1 cannot be checked. Per the germline V gene, CDR1 is DFQATT and CDR2 is SNEGSKA (reference sequence). The CDR3 runs 16 residues. CDR3 protein: CSARDETGGPYNEQFF.

The chain couples TRBV12-3 or TRBV12-4 to TRBJ2-3. The CDR3 is made up of 13 amino acids. The CDR3 here is CASSLAVSGTQYF.

V and J are TRBV7-8 and TRBJ2-5. Per germline, CDR1 SGHVS and CDR2 FQNEAQ. This CDR3 has 14 residues. The CDR3 loop reads CASSLLPNPETQYF.

This chain links TRBV20-1 with TRBJ2-6; TCRdb indicates TRBD1, and absent DNA this call remains unverified. CDR1 and CDR2 from the germline V gene are DFQATT and SNEGSKA (reference sequence). The CDR3 covers 16 residues. The CDR3 protein is CSARTGGSSGANVLTF.

The chain combines TRBV25-1 with TRBJ2-1; TCRdb's D gene call, TRBD2, goes unchecked for lack of DNA. Germline V lookup: CDR1 MGHDK, CDR2 SYGVNS. The CDR3 extends over 15 amino acids. CDR3 sequence: CASNKGASEGNEQFF.

The V gene is TRBV15, the J gene TRBJ2-5. The germline gives CDR1 LNHNV, CDR2 YYDKDF (reference sequence). The length of the CDR3 is 14 residues. CDR3 sequence: CATSRLQHQETQYF. Together with reference TRBV15 and TRBJ2-5, the CDR3 gives the full variable domain: DAMVIQNPRYQVTQFGKPVTLSCSQTLNHNVMYWYQQKSSQAPKLLFHYYDKDFNNEADTPDNFQSRRPNTSFCFLDIRSPGLGDTAMYLCATSRLQHQETQYFGPGTRLLVL.

This chain's CDR3 is CSAGRDLQETQYF. V is TRBV20-1 and J is TRBJ2-5; the D call from TCRdb, TRBD2, cannot be confirmed without DNA. Germline V gene sequence: CDR1 DFQATT, CDR2 SNEGSKA (reference sequence). The CDR3 covers 13 residues.

This chain uses TRBV7-9 with TRBJ1-5; TCRdb's assignment of TRBD1 cannot be checked, as there is no DNA. The germline V gene encodes CDR1 SEHNR and CDR2 FQNEAQ (reference sequence). This CDR3 contains 12 residues. The CDR3 is CASSLPGQPQHF.

V gene TRBV7-2 combines with J gene TRBJ2-1; without DNA, the TCRdb call of TRBD1 cannot be checked. The germline gives CDR1 SGHTA, CDR2 FQGNSA. This CDR3 region has 16 residues. The CDR3: CASSGQGWRSYNEQFF.